These 23 T cell receptor beta chains came from one sample sequenced in a study of blood T cell repertoires in COVID-19. Only in-frame clones appear in the TCRdb table, and some are missing; sequencing was by immunoSEQ multiplex PCR. The sample consists of more than 200,000 clones, 85% to 90% of them appearing once. Sequenced sample: peripheral blood. These TCRs come from a woman aged 45-60 years with COVID-19, enrolled during active disease.

This clone has just one count. The chain employs TRBV19 and TRBJ1-5; D remains ambiguous. Per germline, CDR1 LNHDA and CDR2 SQIVND (reference sequence). Trimming pared 7 bases from V and 2 bases from J, leaving 15 bases between. CDR3 size: 15 residues. DNA for the CDR3: TGTGCCAGTACCCACCTCGGGAGGGGCAATCAGCCCCAGCATTTT. Translating gives CASTHLGRGNQPQHF.

V and J are TRBV5-1 and TRBJ1-4; 7 nucleotides line up with TRBD1. Germline lookup yields CDR1 SGHRS and CDR2 YFSETQ. The J segment lost 3 bases and the V segment lost 6 bases, leaving 11 bases of the junction unmatched. This CDR3 spans 16 amino acids. The CDR3, as DNA: TGCGCCAGCACCTTTTTATCGCAGGGGGCTAATGAAAAACTGTTTTTT. Amino acids: CASTFLSQGANEKLFF. Full variable domain (remainder filled in from reference TRBV5-1 and TRBJ1-4): KAGVTQTPRYLIKTRGQQVTLSCSPISGHRSVSWYQQTPGQGLQFLFEYFSETQRNKGNFPGRFSGRQFSNSRSEMNVSTLELGDSALYLCASTFLSQGANEKLFFGSGTQLSVL.

This rearrangement joins TRBV5-1 to TRBJ2-7; TRBD1 agrees at 9 bases. CDR3 size: 16 residues. Per the germline V gene, CDR1 is SGHRS and CDR2 is YFSETQ. Trimming cost V 4 bases and J 3 bases; bases outside gene matches: 11. In DNA form, the CDR3 reads TGCGCCAGCAGCGCTCGCCCGGGACAGGGCCACTACGAGCAGTACTTC. Residues: CASSARPGQGHYEQYF. Full variable domain (rest looked up from reference TRBV5-1 and TRBJ2-7): KAGVTQTPRYLIKTRGQQVTLSCSPISGHRSVSWYQQTPGQGLQFLFEYFSETQRNKGNFPGRFSGRQFSNSRSEMNVSTLELGDSALYLCASSARPGQGHYEQYFGPGTRLTVT.

This clone was seen a single time. This chain uses TRBV6-6 with TRBJ2-1, with TRBD2 as a possible D gene (5 bases). With 7 bases removed from V and 6 bases from J, the gap between germline ends came to 22 bases. Germline CDR1 and CDR2: MNHNY and SVGAGI (reference sequence). CDR3 size: 16 residues. CDR3 residues: CASTPGGRKASNEQFF. The CDR3 DNA follows: TGTGCCAGCACCCCCGGCGGGCGGAAGGCCTCCAATGAGCAGTTCTTC.

This chain links TRBV29-1 with TRBJ2-7, with a weak D call TRBD1 (5 bases). The CDR3 spans 13 residues. Deletions cut 5 bases from V and 4 bases from J, with 15 bases between. The germline V gene has CDR1 SQVTM and CDR2 ANQGSEA. The CDR3 loop is CSVPYRPRYEQYV. The DNA of the CDR3 is TGCAGCGTTCCCTACAGGCCCCGTTACGAGCAGTACGTC.

J is TRBJ1-2 and V is TRBV2; possible D gene TRBD1, 6 bases. CDR3 length: 13 residues. Germline V gene lookup returns CDR1 SNHLY and CDR2 FYNNEI. V was shortened by 6 bases and J by 3 bases, with 11 bases between the two germline ends. The CDR3 here is CASRLAGDYGYTF. DNA of the CDR3: TGTGCCAGCAGATTGGCAGGGGACTATGGCTACACCTTC.

The V call is TRBV3-1 (or the pseudogene TRBV3-2), the J call TRBJ1-3; 8 nucleotides line up with TRBD1. Unmatched junction bases numbered 7, after V lost 0 bases and J lost 0 bases. CDR3 length: 18 residues. CDR1 and CDR2 (germline): LGHDT, YNNKEL (reference sequence). CDR3 residues: CASSQERTGLSSGNTIYF. DNA of the CDR3: TGTGCCAGCAGCCAAGAACGGACAGGGCTTAGCTCTGGAAACACCATATATTTT.

V and J are TRBV3-1 (or the pseudogene TRBV3-2) and TRBJ2-6, with D perhaps TRBD2 (6 bases). The CDR3 runs to 15 residues. Germline V gene sequence: CDR1 LGHDT, CDR2 YNNKEL (reference sequence). Trimming cost V 5 bases and J 3 bases, with 11 bases left between them. CDR3 loop: CASSRLGLGANVLTF. CDR3 nucleotides: TGTGCCAGCAGCAGACTAGGACTTGGGGCCAACGTCCTGACTTTC.

This clone was counted a single time. The chain has TRBV7-8 and TRBJ1-3; 10 bases fit TRBD1. J gave up 7 bases and V 0 bases, and 3 bases lay outside the gene matches. The CDR3 sequence is 15 residues long. Germline V CDR1 and CDR2: SGHVS, FQNEAQ. The CDR3 nucleotides are TGTGCCAGCAGCTTAGCCCCGGGACAGGGGAACACCATATATTTT. Translated: CASSLAPGQGNTIYF.

V and J are TRBV27 and TRBJ2-2; 15 nucleotides match TRBD2. V lost 4 bases and J lost 4; bases outside the gene matches: 4. Germline V gene lookup returns CDR1 MNHEY and CDR2 SMNVEV (reference sequence). The CDR3 is 17 residues long. In DNA, the CDR3 is TGTGCCAGCAGTTGGGGACTAGCGGGGGGACCCACCGGGGAGCTGTTTTTT. Amino acids: CASSWGLAGGPTGELFF.

The CDR3 nucleotides read TGTGCCAGCACCCTGGCCAGGGTAGGAAAACTGTTTTTT. Translated, it gives CASTLARVGKLFF. This chain joins TRBV12-3 or TRBV12-4 and TRBJ1-4; possible D gene TRBD1, 5 bases. The ends were cut back, 7 bases at V and 10 bases at J, with 16 bases in the middle. The CDR3 extends over 13 amino acids.

This rearrangement joins TRBV7-9 to TRBJ1-1, with 7 bases matching TRBD1. Germline assignment: CDR1 SEHNR and CDR2 FQNEAQ (reference sequence). This CDR3 comprises 17 residues. J lost 0 bases, V lost 4 bases, and 11 bases had no gene match. In DNA form, the CDR3 reads TGTGCCAGCAGCTCAGGACAGGCAGGATGGATGAACACTGAAGCTTTCTTT. This sequence encodes CASSSGQAGWMNTEAFF.

The rearrangement joins TRBV12-3 or TRBV12-4 to TRBJ1-6; D gene unclear. The length of the CDR3 is 12 residues. V was trimmed by 6 bases and J by 7 bases, leaving 7 bases between them. CDR3: CASRLPNSPLHF. In DNA form, the CDR3 reads TGTGCCAGCAGATTACCGAATTCACCCCTCCACTTT.

The genes are TRBV2 and TRBJ2-1, with D perhaps TRBD1 (6 bases). Germline CDR1 is SNHLY and CDR2 is FYNNEI. Trimming removed 9 bases at V and 3 bases at J, with 18 bases between. The CDR3 covers 15 residues. The CDR3 nucleotides read TGTGCCAGTCCTGGACAGCGCTACGACTACAATGAGCAGTTCTTC. Translation: CASPGQRYDYNEQFF.

This clone was seen just once. V usage is TRBV7-6 and J usage is TRBJ1-1; TRBD1 is a possible D gene (5 bases). In germline, CDR1 is SGHVS, CDR2 FNYEAQ. Trimming pared 5 bases from V and 4 bases from J, leaving 14 bases between. The CDR3 consists of 14 residues. The DNA for the CDR3 is TGTGCCAGCAGCCCCGGGGGGTACGGCACTGAAGCTTTCTTT. It encodes CASSPGGYGTEAFF.

The V and J genes are TRBV2 and TRBJ1-2; no definite D call. From germline, CDR1 is SNHLY and CDR2 FYNNEI. The CDR3 extends over 14 amino acids. V lost 4 bases and J 9 bases, leaving 18 bases between the germline ends. Here the CDR3 reads CASSGTRGGGSYTF. DNA for the CDR3: TGTGCCAGCAGTGGCACCCGGGGAGGCGGAAGCTACACCTTC.

In this sample, this clone turned up many times. This chain connects TRBV30 to TRBJ2-5; TRBD1 is a possible D gene (6 bases). Per germline, CDR1 GTSNPN and CDR2 SVGIG (reference sequence). The V and J ends lost 4 bases and 7 bases respectively, with 16 bases between them. The length of the CDR3 is 13 residues. CDR3: CAWKGDRRGTQYF. The CDR3 bases are TGTGCCTGGAAGGGGGACCGCCGTGGGACCCAGTACTTC.

This clone occurred once. The gene calls are TRBV30 and TRBJ2-3, with D maybe TRBD2 (6 bases). Germline V gene lookup returns CDR1 GTSNPN and CDR2 SVGIG (reference sequence). Trimming removed 0 bases from V and 0 bases from J, with 13 bases in between. The CDR3 has 16 residues. The DNA of the CDR3 is TGTGCCTGGAGTGTAGGGACTTACTCTAGCACAGATACGCAGTATTTT. The encoded protein is CAWSVGTYSSTDTQYF. Drawing the rest from reference TRBV30 and TRBJ2-3, the complete variable domain is SQTIHQWPATLVQPVGSPLSLECTVEGTSNPNLYWYRQAAGRGLQLLFYSVGIGQISSEVPQNLSASRPQDRQFILSSKKLLLSDSGFYLCAWSVGTYSSTDTQYFGPGTRLTVL.

The V gene is TRBV6-5, the J gene TRBJ2-3; TRBD1 matches at 10 bases. CDR1 and CDR2 from the germline V gene are MNHEY and SVGAGI. With V trimmed by 4 bases and J by 7 bases, 11 bases remained unmatched. The length of the CDR3 is 16 residues. CDR3 in amino acids: CASSSTGTGVTNTQYF. The CDR3 DNA is TGTGCCAGCAGTTCAACCGGGACAGGGGTTACAAATACGCAGTATTTT.

This chain links TRBV18 with TRBJ2-7, with D maybe TRBD1 (6 bases). Deletions cut 1 base from V and 1 base from J, with 20 bases between. The CDR3 is 18 residues long. Germline CDR1 KGHSH, CDR2 LQKENI. The CDR3 region is CASSPLPRTAESSYEQYV. The CDR3 DNA sequence: TGTGCCAGCTCACCACTCCCCCGGACAGCCGAAAGTTCCTACGAGCAGTACGTC.

The V and J genes are TRBV14 and TRBJ1-2; 9 bases match TRBD1. After removal of 4 bases from V and 7 bases from J, the junction contained 16 bases not matched to a gene. The germline V gene encodes CDR1 SGHDN and CDR2 FVKESK. The CDR3 runs 17 residues. The CDR3 is CASSLETGGTGVGGYTF. CDR3 nucleotides: TGTGCCAGCAGCCTCGAGACAGGGGGAACGGGAGTGGGTGGCTACACCTTC. The full variable domain, completed using reference TRBV14 and TRBJ1-2, is EAGVTQFPSHSVIEKGQTVTLRCDPISGHDNLYWYRRVMGKEIKFLLHFVKESKQDESGMPNNRFLAERTGGTYSTLKVQPAELEDSGVYFCASSLETGGTGVGGYTFGSGTRLTVV.

The chain joins TRBV4-3 to TRBJ1-3, with 9 bases aligning to TRBD1. The germline CDR1 and CDR2 sequences are LGHNA and YSLEER. With 1 base clipped from V and 2 bases from J, the junction kept 9 bases outside the gene matches. This CDR3 is built from 18 residues. The CDR3 DNA sequence: TGCGCCAGCAGCCAAGGTCTCGACAGGGGGGCCGCTGGAAACACCATATATTTT. It encodes CASSQGLDRGAAGNTIYF.

The gene calls are TRBV6-5 and TRBJ1-5, with D unresolved. V lost 6 bases and J lost 1, with 13 bases in between. The CDR3 covers 15 residues. Germline V gene data show CDR1 as MNHEY and CDR2 as SVGAGI. CDR3: CASREAFASNQPQHF. CDR3 bases: TGTGCCAGCAGGGAGGCCTTCGCAAGCAATCAGCCCCAGCATTTT.